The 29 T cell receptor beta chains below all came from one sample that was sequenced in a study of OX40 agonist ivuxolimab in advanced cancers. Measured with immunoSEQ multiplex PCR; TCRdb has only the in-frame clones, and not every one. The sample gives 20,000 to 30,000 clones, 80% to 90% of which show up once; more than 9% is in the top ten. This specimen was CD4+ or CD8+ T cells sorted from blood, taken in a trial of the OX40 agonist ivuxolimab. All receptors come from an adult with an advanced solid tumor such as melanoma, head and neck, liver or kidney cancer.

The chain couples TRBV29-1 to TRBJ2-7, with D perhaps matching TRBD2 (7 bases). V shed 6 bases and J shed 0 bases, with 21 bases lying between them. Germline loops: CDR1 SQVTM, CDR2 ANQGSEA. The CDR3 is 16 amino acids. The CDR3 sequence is CSVRGGTSTSSYEQYF. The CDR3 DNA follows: TGCAGCGTGAGGGGGGGGACGAGCACCAGCTCCTACGAGCAGTACTTC.

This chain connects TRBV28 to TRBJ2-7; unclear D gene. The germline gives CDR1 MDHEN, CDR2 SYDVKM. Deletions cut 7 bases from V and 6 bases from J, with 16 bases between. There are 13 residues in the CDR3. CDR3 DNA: TGTGCCAGCACCGTCCCTCAGCGATTCGAGCAGTACTTC. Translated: CASTVPQRFEQYF.

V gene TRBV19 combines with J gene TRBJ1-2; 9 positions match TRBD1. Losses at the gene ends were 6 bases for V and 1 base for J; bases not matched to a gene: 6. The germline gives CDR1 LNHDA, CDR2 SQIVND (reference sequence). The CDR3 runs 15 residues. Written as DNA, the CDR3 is TGTGCCAGTAGCGCCCGGGACAGGGTTAACTATGGCTACACCTTC. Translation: CASSARDRVNYGYTF.

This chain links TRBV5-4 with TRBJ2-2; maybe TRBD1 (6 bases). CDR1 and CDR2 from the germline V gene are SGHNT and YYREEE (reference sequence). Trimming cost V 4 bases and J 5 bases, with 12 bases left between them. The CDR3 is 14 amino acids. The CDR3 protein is CASSQGQATGELFF. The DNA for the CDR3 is TGTGCCAGCAGCCAGGGGCAAGCGACCGGGGAGCTGTTTTTT.

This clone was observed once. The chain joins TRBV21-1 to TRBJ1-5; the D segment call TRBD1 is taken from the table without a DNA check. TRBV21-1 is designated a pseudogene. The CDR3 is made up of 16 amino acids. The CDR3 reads CASSKGGRRKNQPQHF. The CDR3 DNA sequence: TGTGCCAGCAGCAAAGGGGGGCGAAGGAAAAATCAGCCCCAGCATTTT.

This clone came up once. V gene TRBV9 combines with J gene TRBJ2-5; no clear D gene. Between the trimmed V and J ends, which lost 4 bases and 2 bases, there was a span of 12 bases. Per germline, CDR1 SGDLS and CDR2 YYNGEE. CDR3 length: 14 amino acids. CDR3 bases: TGTGCCAGCAGCCGATTAGGCTTTCAAGAGACCCAGTACTTC. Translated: CASSRLGFQETQYF.

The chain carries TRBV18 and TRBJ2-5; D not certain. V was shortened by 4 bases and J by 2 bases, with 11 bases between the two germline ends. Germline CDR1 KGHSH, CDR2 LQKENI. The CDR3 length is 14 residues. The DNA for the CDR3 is TGTGCCAGCTCACGACCCAATTCTCAAGAGACCCAGTACTTC. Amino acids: CASSRPNSQETQYF.

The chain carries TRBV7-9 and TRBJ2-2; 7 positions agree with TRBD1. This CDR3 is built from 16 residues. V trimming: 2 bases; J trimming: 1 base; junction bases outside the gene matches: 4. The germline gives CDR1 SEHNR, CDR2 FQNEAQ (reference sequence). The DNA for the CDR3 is TGTGCCAGCAGCTTATCAGGGGGTGTGAACACCGGGGAGCTGTTTTTT. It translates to CASSLSGGVNTGELFF.

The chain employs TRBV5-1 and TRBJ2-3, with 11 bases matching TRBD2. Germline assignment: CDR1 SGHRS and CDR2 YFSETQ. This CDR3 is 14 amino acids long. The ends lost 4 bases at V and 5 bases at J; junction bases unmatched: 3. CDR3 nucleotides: TGCGCCAGCAGCCCCGGGACTAGCGGAGATACGCAGTATTTT. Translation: CASSPGTSGDTQYF.

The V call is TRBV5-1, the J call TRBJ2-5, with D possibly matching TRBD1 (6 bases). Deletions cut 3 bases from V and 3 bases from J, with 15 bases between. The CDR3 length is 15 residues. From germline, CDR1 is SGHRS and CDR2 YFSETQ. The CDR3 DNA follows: TGCGCCAGCAGCTCGACAGGTATCGGCAAAGAGACCCAGTACTTC. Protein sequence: CASSSTGIGKETQYF.

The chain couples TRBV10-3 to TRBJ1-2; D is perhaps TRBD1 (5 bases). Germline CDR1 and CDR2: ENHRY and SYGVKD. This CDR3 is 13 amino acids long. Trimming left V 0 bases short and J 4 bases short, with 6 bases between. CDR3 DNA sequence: TGTGCCATCAGTGAGTCCCAGGGCTATGGCTACACCTTC. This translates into CAISESQGYGYTF.

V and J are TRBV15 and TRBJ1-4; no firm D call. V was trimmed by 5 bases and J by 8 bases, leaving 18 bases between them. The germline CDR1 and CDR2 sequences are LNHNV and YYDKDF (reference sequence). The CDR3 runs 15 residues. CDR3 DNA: TGTGCCACCAGCTCCCGAAGGAACGCCGGGGAAAAACTGTTTTTT. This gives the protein CATSSRRNAGEKLFF.

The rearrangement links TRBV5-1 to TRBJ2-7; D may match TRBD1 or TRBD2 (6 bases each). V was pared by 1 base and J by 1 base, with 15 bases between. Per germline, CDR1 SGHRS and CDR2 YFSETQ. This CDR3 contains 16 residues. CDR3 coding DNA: TGCGCCAGCAGCTTGCGATCTACAGGGACTTCCTACGAGCAGTACTTC. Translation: CASSLRSTGTSYEQYF.

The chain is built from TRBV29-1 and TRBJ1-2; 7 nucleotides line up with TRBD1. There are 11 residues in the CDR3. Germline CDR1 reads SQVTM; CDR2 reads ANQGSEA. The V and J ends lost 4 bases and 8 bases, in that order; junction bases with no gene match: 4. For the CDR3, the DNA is TGCAGCGTTGGGGACAGATGGGGCTACACCTTC. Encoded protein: CSVGDRWGYTF.

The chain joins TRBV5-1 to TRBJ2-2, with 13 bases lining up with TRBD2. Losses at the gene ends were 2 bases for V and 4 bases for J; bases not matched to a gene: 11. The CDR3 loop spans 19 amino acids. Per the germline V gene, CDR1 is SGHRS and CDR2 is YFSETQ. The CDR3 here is CASSFGITSGRARTGELFF. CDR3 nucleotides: TGCGCCAGCAGCTTCGGGATAACTAGCGGGAGGGCGCGCACCGGGGAGCTGTTTTTT.

Here the CDR3 reads CASSYADNRNYGYTF. The CDR3 nucleotides are TGTGCCAGCAGTTATGCTGACAATAGAAACTATGGCTACACCTTC. The rearrangement links TRBV6-5 to TRBJ1-2, with D hard to call. The CDR3 is 15 amino acids. CDR1 and CDR2 (germline): MNHEY, SVGAGI. V shed 3 bases and J shed 2 bases, with 13 bases lying between them.

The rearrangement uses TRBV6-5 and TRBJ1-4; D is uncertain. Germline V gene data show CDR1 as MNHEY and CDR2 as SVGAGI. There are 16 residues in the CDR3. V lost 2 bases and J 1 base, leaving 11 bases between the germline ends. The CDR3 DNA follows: TGTGCCAGCAGTTACAGACTAAGCGGAACTAATGAAAAACTGTTTTTT. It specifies CASSYRLSGTNEKLFF.

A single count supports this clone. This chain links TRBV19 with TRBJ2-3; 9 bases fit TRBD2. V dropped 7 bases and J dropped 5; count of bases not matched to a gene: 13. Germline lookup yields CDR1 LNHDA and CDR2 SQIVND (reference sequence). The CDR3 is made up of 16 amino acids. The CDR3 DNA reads TGTGCCAGTAAGGCGGGCGGGAGGGCCAATAAAGATACGCAGTATTTT. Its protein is CASKAGGRANKDTQYF. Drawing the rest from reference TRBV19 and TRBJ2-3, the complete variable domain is DGGITQSPKYLFRKEGQNVTLSCEQNLNHDAMYWYRQDPGQGLRLIYYSQIVNDFQKGDIAEGYSVSREKKESFPLTVTSAQKNPTAFYLCASKAGGRANKDTQYFGPGTRLTVL.

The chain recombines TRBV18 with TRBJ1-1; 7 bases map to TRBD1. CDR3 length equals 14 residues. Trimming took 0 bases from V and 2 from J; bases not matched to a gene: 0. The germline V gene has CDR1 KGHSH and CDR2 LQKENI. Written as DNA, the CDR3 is TGTGCCAGCTCACCACCAGGGGGCAACACTGAAGCTTTCTTT. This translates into CASSPPGGNTEAFF. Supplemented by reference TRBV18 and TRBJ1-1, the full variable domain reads NAGVMQNPRHLVRRRGQEARLRCSPMKGHSHVYWYRQLPEEGLKFMVYLQKENIIDESGMPKERFSAEFPKEGPSILRIQQVVRGDSAAYFCASSPPGGNTEAFFGQGTRLTVV.

DNA for the CDR3: TGTGCCAGCAGCTTAGGGAATTCTGGAAACACCATATATTTT. Amino acid sequence: CASSLGNSGNTIYF. The chain carries TRBV7-2 and TRBJ1-3, with D uncertain. Germline V gene lookup returns CDR1 SGHTA and CDR2 FQGNSA. The CDR3 runs 14 residues. V was trimmed by 1 base and J by 1 base, leaving 5 bases between them.

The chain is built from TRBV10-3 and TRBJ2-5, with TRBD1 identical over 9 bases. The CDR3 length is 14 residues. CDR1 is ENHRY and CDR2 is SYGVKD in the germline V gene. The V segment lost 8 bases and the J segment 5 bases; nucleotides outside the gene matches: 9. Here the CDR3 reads CAIAKGQGGETQYF. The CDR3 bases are TGTGCCATCGCGAAGGGACAGGGTGGGGAGACCCAGTACTTC.

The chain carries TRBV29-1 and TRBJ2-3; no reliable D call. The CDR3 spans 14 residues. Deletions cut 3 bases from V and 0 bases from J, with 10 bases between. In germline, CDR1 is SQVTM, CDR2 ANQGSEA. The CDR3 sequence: CSVDGAESTDTQYF. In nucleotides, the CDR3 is TGCAGCGTTGATGGCGCGGAGAGCACAGATACGCAGTATTTT.

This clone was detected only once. The CDR3 sequence is CASSGPGLGTEEQYF. DNA for the CDR3: TGTGCCAGCAGTGGCCCGGGACTAGGAACGGAGGAGCAGTACTTC. The V and J genes are TRBV6-6 and TRBJ2-5, with 8 bases matching TRBD2. V lost 5 bases and J lost 11; bases outside the gene matches: 16. Germline values: CDR1 MNHNY, CDR2 SVGAGI (reference sequence). CDR3 size: 15 residues.

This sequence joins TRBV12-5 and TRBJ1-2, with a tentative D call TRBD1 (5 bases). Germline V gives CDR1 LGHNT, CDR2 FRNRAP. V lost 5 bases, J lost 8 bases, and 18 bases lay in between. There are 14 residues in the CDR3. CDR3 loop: CASGPSGGGDGYTF. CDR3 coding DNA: TGTGCTAGTGGTCCCAGCGGCGGGGGGGACGGCTACACCTTC.

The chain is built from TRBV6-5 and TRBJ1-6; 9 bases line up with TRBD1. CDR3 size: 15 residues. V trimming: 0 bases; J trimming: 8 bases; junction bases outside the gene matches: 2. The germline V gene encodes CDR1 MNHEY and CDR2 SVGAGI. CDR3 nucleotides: TGTGCCAGCAGTTACTCTAGGACAGGGGATTCACCCCTCCACTTT. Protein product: CASSYSRTGDSPLHF.

The DNA for the CDR3 is TGTGCCAGCAGCGCGCAAAAGTACAATGAGCAGTTCTTC. Translating it yields CASSAQKYNEQFF. The chain recombines TRBV9 with TRBJ2-1; D is ambiguous. CDR3 length equals 13 residues. Per germline, CDR1 SGDLS and CDR2 YYNGEE. Trimming removed 3 bases at V and 4 bases at J, with 8 bases between.

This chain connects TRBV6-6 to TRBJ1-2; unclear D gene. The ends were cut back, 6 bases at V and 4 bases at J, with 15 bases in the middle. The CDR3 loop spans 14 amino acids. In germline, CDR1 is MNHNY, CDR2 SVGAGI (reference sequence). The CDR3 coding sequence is TGTGCCAGCAGCCTCCCGATGAGCCCCTATGGCTACACCTTC. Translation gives CASSLPMSPYGYTF.

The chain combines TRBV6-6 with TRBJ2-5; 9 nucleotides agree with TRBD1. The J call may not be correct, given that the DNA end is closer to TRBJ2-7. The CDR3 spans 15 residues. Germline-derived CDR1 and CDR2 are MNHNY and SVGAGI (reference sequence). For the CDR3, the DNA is TGTGCCAGCAGTTACGGTGGGACAGGGTCTAACGAGCAGTACTTC. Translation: CASSYGGTGSNEQYF.

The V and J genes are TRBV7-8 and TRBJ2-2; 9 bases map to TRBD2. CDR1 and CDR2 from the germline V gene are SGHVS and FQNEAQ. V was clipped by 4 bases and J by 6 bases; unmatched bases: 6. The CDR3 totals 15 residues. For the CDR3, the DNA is TGTGCCAGCAGCTCCACGGCGGGAGGGGCCGGGGAGCTGTTTTTT. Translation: CASSSTAGGAGELFF.